This T cell receptor (beta chain) is from a study of long-term antiretroviral therapy in people with HIV (dated by TCRdb to the early 2020s). About the investigation overall: The earliest samples were collected approximately a decade before the 2015 WHO recommendation for immediate ART, a period when ART was typically delayed until CD4 counts fell. This retrospective serial study examined whether starting ART and sustained HIV suppression were associated with changes in the composition and diversity of the TRB repertoire in peripheral blood. A total of over 150 cryopreserved PBMC samples came from a few dozen adults with confirmed HIV infection and were collected serially over a mean of approximately six years (range 1-12). Among the approximately 32 participants with HIV, about 11 were female. No cross-contamination during QIAcube processing was shown when test extractions of a monoclonal T-cell line were performed alongside fewer than 40 polyclonal samples. What the work shows at the level of the full study, not this receptor alone: At every time point, the repertoire was dominated by expanded TRB clones first identified before ART initiation, although this dominance fluctuated and, in many PLHIV, declined after ART. Owing to limited PBMC availability, only the TCR beta chain was sequenced, without alpha chain pairing. Inferences about post-ART repertoire changes were limited because no data were available on ART adherence, viral resistance or therapy changes. Unsorted PBMC were profiled instead of sorted CD4+ and CD8+ T cells because pre-ART samples had limited cell numbers. Starting ART was linked to a significant rise in TRB diversity, yet even with long-term ART the diversity remained significantly lower than in transplant donor controls. The samples were dated from about 2004 to 2018, and the ART regimens that were used may be less effective than current ART regimens. HIV repertoires had narrower CDR3 length ranges than controls, and the network structure suggested an antigen-experienced repertoire that shifted only slightly toward naive after ART.

With respect to this clone: No cognate antigen has been identified for it. No quality values exist for individual bases; no much larger clone is one base distant.

The germline V gene (reference sequence) provides CDR1 SGHNT and CDR2 YYREEE. The CDR3 runs 15 residues from the cysteine to the phenylalanine. Of the read, only the CDR3 DNA is kept; its 45 bases are in frame from base 1. V and J lose 4 bases and 0 bases, and a span of 11 bases separates them. To be included, a participant needed at least one PBMC sample from before ART initiation plus at least two post-ART samples. Every participant with HIV received treatment in the United States of America. Before DNA extraction, cryopreserved samples of roughly 0.9-11 million PBMC were thawed and then washed. At the time of the earliest PBMC sample for each participant with HIV, ages ranged from about 20 to 54 years. PBMC samples from each participant spanned 1-4 timepoints before ART initiation and 2-8 timepoints after ART initiation, with a median of 7 samples. For every participant, serial HIV viral load, CD4+ T-cell count, ART history and demographic data were obtained. Using a Qiagen kit on a QIAcube, genomic DNA was extracted from unsorted PBMC, with samples processed in batches of 12.

The immunoSEQ hsTCRB v3.0 assay was used at survey level resolution to sequence the TRB variable region. The target sequencing depth for TRB was 40,000-50,000 T-cell genomes per sample. An Illumina MiSeq with a v3 150-cycle kit was used to sequence the pooled TRB libraries. As for the original processing: Repertoire analysis ran in R within a reproducible Nextflow workflow covering QC, data transformation and analysis. LymphoSeq2, an R package for exploring AIRR-Seq data, was used to implement custom analyses. A handful of samples that produced fewer than 5000 total TRB sequences were removed, so some 190 HIV repertoires were analyzed. Of the 188 retained HIV repertoires, 59 were collected before and approximately 130 after ART initiation. Repertoires were downsampled to 5000 TRB nucleotide sequences, with summary statistics averaged over 100 downsampling iterations. Only TRB sequences with CDR3 regions of at least seven amino acids were retained for analysis. Two measures captured diversity: a Shannon entropy-derived clonality score and the Gini coefficient. In the repertoire networks, any two of the top 5000 CDR3 amino acid sequences were connected whenever the two sequences differed by an edit distance of one. For TRB CDR3 amino acid sequences, GLIPH2 was used to predict antigen specificity groups and MHC restriction. To flag known CMV, EBV, HIV or tissue antigen associations, CDR3 amino acid sequences were matched against VDJdb and McPAS-TCR. Pre-ART, post-ART and control groups were compared with Wilcoxon signed-rank tests and Holm-Bonferroni correction. Imported from immuneACCESS, the table was reduced by TCRdb to in-frame sequences with V and J called. These copies leave out some clones; in studies compared against another copy, an unresolved V gene accounts for under half, and the cause of the remainder is not known. V, J and clone size derive from that table, while D and trimming were established from the DNA sequence. This sample gives approximately 14,000 clones in total; 75% to 85% of them show up just once. The ten largest clones add up to around 12% of the sample.

This clonotype was sampled from a man in his forties with HIV. In this chain, TRBV5-4 is recombined with TRBJ2-1; the D gene cannot be resolved reliably. This material consisted of unsorted PBMCs, taken 3.2 years before starting antiretroviral therapy. The sequenced DNA is TGTGCCAGCAGCCCTAGTCCCCTCTCCTACAATGAGCAGTTCTTC. This codes for CASSPSPLSYNEQFF.